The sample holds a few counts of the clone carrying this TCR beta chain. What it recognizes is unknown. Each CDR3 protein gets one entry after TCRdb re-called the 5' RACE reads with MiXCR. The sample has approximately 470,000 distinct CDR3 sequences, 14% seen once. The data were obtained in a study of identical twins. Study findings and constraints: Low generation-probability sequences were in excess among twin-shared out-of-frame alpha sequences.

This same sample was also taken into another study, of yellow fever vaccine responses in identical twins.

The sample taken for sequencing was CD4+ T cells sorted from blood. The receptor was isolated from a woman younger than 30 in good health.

The CDR3 reads CASSLKTGRYTDTQYF. The CDR3 DNA reads TGTGCCAGCAGCTTAAAGACAGGGAGATACACAGATACGCAGTATTTT. V gene TRBV7-2 combines with J gene TRBJ2-3, with 7 bases aligning to TRBD1. Germline V lookup: CDR1 SGHTA, CDR2 FQGNSA. Trimming took 2 bases from V and 2 from J; bases not matched to a gene: 7. The CDR3 runs 16 residues.